Reported below is one T cell receptor (beta chain). These data originate in a study of cytomegalovirus exposure and HLA in healthy donors. The PCR used 60 Vbeta and 13 Jbeta primers. Data came from immunoSEQ multiplex PCR; TCRdb stores just in-frame clones and leaves some out. Of approximately 160,000 clones listed, 70% to 90% are singletons. CDR1 and CDR2 from the germline V gene are SGHRS and YFSETQ. CDR3 length equals 16 residues. The germline V and J ends were trimmed by 4 bases and 0 bases, with 13 bases remaining between them. The sample consisted of PBMCs. The origin of this receptor is a woman aged 18-30 years in good health and CMV-seronegative. The gene calls are TRBV5-1 and TRBJ1-4, with D possibly TRBD1 on 6 matching bases. This CDR3 is CASSPGQKATNEKLFF. For the CDR3, the DNA is TGCGCCAGCAGCCCCGGACAGAAAGCAACTAATGAAAAACTGTTTTTT.